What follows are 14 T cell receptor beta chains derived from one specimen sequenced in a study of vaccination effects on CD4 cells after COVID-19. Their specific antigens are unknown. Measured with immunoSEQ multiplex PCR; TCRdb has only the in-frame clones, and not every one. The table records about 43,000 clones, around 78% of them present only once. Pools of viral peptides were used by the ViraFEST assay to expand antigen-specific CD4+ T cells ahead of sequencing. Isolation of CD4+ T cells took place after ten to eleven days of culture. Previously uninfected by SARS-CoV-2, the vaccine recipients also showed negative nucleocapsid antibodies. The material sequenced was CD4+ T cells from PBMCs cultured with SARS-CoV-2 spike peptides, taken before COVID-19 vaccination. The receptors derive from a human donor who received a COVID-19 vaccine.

In DNA, the CDR3 is TGCGCCAGCAGCTTGTCGGGGGGGCCCCTTCTCTGCTGCACCTTC. Translated, it gives CASSLSGGPLLCCTF. The J gene is TRBJ1-2, the V gene TRBV5-1, with D tentatively TRBD1 (6 bases). The germline V and J ends were trimmed by 1 base and 13 bases, with 23 bases remaining between them. CDR3 size: 15 residues. Looked up from germline, CDR1 is SGHRS and CDR2 is YFSETQ.

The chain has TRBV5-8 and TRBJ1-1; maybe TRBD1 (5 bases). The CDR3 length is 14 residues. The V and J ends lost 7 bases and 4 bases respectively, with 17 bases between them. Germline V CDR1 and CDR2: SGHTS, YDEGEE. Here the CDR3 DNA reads TGTGCCAGCCCCGGGGTGGCTCAGGGCACTGAAGCTTTCTTT. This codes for CASPGVAQGTEAFF. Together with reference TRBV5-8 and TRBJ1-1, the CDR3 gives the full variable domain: EAGVTQSPTHLIKTRGQQATLRCSPISGHTSVYWYQQALGLGLQFLLWYDEGEERNRGNFPPRFSGRQFPNYSSELNVNALELEDSALYLCASPGVAQGTEAFFGQGTRLTVV.

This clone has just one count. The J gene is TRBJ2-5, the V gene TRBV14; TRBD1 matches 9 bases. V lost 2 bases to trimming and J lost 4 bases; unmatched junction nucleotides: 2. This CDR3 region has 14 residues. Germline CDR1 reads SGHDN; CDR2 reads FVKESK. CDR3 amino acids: CASSQTQGAETQYF. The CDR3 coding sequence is TGTGCCAGCAGCCAAACACAGGGGGCAGAGACCCAGTACTTC.

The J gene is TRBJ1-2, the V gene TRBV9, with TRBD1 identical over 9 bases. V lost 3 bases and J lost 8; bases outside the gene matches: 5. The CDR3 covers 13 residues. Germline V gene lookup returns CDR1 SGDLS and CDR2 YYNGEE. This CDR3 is CASSEGTGPGYTF. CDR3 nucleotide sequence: TGTGCCAGCAGCGAGGGGACAGGGCCCGGCTACACCTTC.

In nucleotides, the CDR3 is TGTGCCAGCAGACCCCAGGGGGCCGGCTATGGCTACACCTTC. It encodes CASRPQGAGYGYTF. The rearrangement links TRBV28 to TRBJ1-2; 8 nucleotides line up with TRBD1. The CDR3 totals 14 residues. Trimming removed 6 bases from V and 4 bases from J; junction bases left unmatched: 7. Germline CDR1 reads MDHEN; CDR2 reads SYDVKM.

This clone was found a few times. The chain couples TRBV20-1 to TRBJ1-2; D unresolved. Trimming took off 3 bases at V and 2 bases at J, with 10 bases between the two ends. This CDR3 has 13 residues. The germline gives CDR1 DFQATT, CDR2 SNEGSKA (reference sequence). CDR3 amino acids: CSASGEMNYGYTF. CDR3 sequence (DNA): TGCAGTGCTAGTGGCGAGATGAACTATGGCTACACCTTC.

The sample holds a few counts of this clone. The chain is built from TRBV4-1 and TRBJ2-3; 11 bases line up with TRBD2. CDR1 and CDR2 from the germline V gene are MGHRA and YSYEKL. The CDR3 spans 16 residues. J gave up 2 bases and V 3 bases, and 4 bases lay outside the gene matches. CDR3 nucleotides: TGCGCCAGCAGCCAGGTTAGCGGGGGGGCCACAGATACGCAGTATTTT. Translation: CASSQVSGGATDTQYF.

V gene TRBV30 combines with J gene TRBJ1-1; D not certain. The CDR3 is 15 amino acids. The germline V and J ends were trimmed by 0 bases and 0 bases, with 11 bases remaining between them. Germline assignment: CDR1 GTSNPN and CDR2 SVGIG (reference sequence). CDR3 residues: CAWSVGPGMNTEAFF. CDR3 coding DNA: TGTGCCTGGAGTGTAGGTCCGGGCATGAACACTGAAGCTTTCTTT.

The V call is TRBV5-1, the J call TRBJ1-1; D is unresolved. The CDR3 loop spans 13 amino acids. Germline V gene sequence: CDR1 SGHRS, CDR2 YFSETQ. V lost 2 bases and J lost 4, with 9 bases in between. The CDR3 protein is CASSFRRGTEAFF. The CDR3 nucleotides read TGCGCCAGCAGCTTCCGGCGCGGCACTGAAGCTTTCTTT.

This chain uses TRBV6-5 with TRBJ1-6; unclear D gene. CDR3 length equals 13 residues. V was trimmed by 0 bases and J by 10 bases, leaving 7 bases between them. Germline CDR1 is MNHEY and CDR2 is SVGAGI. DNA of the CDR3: TGTGCCAGCAGTTACTCGTTTGAGTCACCCCTCCACTTT. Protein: CASSYSFESPLHF.

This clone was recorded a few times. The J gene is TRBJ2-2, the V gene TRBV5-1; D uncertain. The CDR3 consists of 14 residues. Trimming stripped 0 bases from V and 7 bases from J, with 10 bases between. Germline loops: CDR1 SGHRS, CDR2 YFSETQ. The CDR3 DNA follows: TGCGCCAGCAGCTTGGATGACACCGGCGGGGAGCTGTTTTTT. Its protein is CASSLDDTGGELFF.

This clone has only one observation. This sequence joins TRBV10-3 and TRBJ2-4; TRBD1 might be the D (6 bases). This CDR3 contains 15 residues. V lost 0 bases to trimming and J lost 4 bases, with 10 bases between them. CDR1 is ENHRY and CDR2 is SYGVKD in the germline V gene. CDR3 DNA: TGTGCCATCAGTGAGTCGAGGACAGCAAAAAACATTCAGTACTTC. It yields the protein CAISESRTAKNIQYF.

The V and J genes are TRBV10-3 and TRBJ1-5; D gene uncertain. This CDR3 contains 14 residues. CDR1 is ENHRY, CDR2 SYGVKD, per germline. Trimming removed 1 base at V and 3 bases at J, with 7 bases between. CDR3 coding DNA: TGTGCCATCAGTGAGTTCAGAGACAATCAGCCCCAGCATTTT. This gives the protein CAISEFRDNQPQHF.

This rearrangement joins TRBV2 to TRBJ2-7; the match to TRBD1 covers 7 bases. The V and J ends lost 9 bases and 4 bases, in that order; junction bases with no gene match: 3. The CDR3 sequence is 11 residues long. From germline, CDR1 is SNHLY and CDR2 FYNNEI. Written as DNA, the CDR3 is TGTGCCAGGGGACAGCTGTACGAGCAGTACGTC. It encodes CARGQLYEQYV.